This section outlines one TCR beta chain sequence together with its context. Its cognate antigen is unknown. The entry originates in a study of radiotherapy plus CTLA-4 blockade in lung cancer. General study findings and limits: Researchers report tumor-derived TCR clones expanding in blood after radiotherapy plus ipilimumab.

Produced via immunoSEQ multiplex PCR; TCRdb's table is partial and in-frame only. The sample holds roughly 120,000 clones, over 65% seen once. Germline CDR1 reads MNHEY; CDR2 reads SVGAGI. Trimming removed 2 bases at V and 0 bases at J, with 11 bases between. The CDR3 extends over 16 amino acids. Enrolled patients, whose metastatic non-small-cell lung cancer was chemo-refractory, received focal radiation plus CTLA-4 blockade with ipilimumab. The J gene is TRBJ1-3, the V gene TRBV6-5; tentative D call: TRBD1 (6 bases). Material: peripheral blood, obtained from a patient treated with radiotherapy plus ipilimumab. This sequence originates from a human donor with non-small cell lung cancer that progressed on radiotherapy plus ipilimumab. Some clones in this sample may be carry-over from other donors' samples. CDR3 nucleotide sequence: TGTGCCAGCAGTTACGACGGCAGGGGCTCTGGAAACACCATATATTTT. It translates to CASSYDGRGSGNTIYF.